This TCR beta chain was recorded in a study of blood T cell repertoires in COVID-19. The germline CDR1 and CDR2 sequences are LGHDT and YNNKEL (reference sequence). V lost 0 bases and J lost 5; bases outside the gene matches: 12. There are 20 residues in the CDR3. Sequencing was performed with immunoSEQ multiplex PCR; in TCRdb, only in-frame clones are kept and a portion is missing. This sample yields some 190,000 clones, of which approximately 87% are seen a single time; approximately 18% belongs to the top ten. The rearrangement uses TRBV3-1 (or the pseudogene TRBV3-2) and TRBJ2-2; 13 bases match TRBD2. This receptor was obtained from a person aged 70 to 85 with COVID-19, enrolled during active disease. The source material was peripheral blood. CDR3 coding DNA: TGTGCCAGCAGCCAAGATAACTCCCGGACTAGCGGGGGAAAAACCGGGGAGCTGTTTTTT. It yields the protein CASSQDNSRTSGGKTGELFF.